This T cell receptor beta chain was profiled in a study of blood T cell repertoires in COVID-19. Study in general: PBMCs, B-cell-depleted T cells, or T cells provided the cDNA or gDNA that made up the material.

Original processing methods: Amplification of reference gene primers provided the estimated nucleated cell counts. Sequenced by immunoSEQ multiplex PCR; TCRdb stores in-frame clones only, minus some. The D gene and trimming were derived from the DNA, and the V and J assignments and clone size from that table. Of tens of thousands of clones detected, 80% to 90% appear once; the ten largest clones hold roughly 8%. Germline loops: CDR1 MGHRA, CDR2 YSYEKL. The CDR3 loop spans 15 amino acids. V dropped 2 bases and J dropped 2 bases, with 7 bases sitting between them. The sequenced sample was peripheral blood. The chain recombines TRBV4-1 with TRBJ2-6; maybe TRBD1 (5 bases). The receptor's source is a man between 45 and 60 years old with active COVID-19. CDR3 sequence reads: CASSQKDTGANVLTF. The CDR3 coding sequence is TGCGCCAGCAGCCAAAAGGACACTGGGGCCAACGTCCTGACTTTC.